This is a list of T cell receptor beta chains from one sample in a study of blood T cell repertoires in COVID-19. Repertoires were generated with immunoSEQ multiplex PCR, while TCRdb's copy carries only in-frame clones and drops some. The sample carries tens of thousands of clones, roughly 79% recorded once. The sequenced material came from peripheral blood. All receptors come from a woman aged 55-69 years with acute or convalescent COVID-19. The CDR3 runs from the conserved cysteine through the conserved F or W. D genes are given only for firm matches. Rows may omit the clone size; those that give it use once, few, many or a size class.

j_call: TRBJ1-1
v_call: TRBV5-1
d_call: .
clone_size: .
cdr3_aa: CASSLAGDTPEAFF
cdr3_nt: TGCGCCAGCAGCTTGGCCGGGGATACACCCGAAGCTTTCTTT

j_call: TRBJ1-5
v_call: TRBV7-8
d_call: .
clone_size: few
cdr3_aa: CASMPQGFSNQPQHF
cdr3_nt: TGTGCCAGCATGCCTCAGGGGTTTAGCAATCAGCCCCAGCATTTT

j_call: TRBJ2-5
v_call: TRBV14
d_call: .
clone_size: .
cdr3_aa: CASSQAFRGTQETQYF
cdr3_nt: TGTGCCAGCAGCCAAGCCTTCAGGGGAACCCAAGAGACCCAGTACTTC

j_call: TRBJ1-4
v_call: TRBV9
d_call: .
clone_size: .
cdr3_aa: CASSGVEAEKLFF
cdr3_nt: TGTGCCAGCAGCGGCGTCGAGGCTGAAAAACTGTTTTTT

j_call: TRBJ1-2
v_call: TRBV28
d_call: .
clone_size: .
cdr3_aa: CASSLLGRGSGYTF
cdr3_nt: TGTGCCAGCAGTTTACTGGGCAGGGGAAGCGGCTACACCTTC

j_call: TRBJ1-1
v_call: TRBV7-8
d_call: TRBD1
clone_size: .
cdr3_aa: CASSLAPGQGAQATTEAFF
cdr3_nt: TGTGCCAGCAGCTTAGCACCGGGACAGGGGGCGCAAGCAACTACTGAAGCTTTCTTT

j_call: TRBJ2-1
v_call: TRBV24-1
d_call: TRBD2
clone_size: .
cdr3_aa: CATSDFTGTSPFF
cdr3_nt: TGTGCCACCAGTGATTTCACCGGGACTAGTCCGTTCTTC

j_call: TRBJ2-1
v_call: TRBV12-5
d_call: TRBD2
clone_size: .
cdr3_aa: CASGSGTSGRSYNEQFF
cdr3_nt: TGTGCTAGTGGTTCCGGGACTAGCGGGCGATCGTACAATGAGCAGTTCTTC

j_call: TRBJ2-1
v_call: TRBV24-1
d_call: TRBD2
clone_size: .
cdr3_aa: CATSDRIVAGGLNEQFF
cdr3_nt: TGTGCCACCAGTGATCGGATCGTAGCGGGGGGGCTTAATGAGCAGTTCTTC

j_call: TRBJ1-2
v_call: TRBV10-2
d_call: TRBD1
clone_size: once
cdr3_aa: CASSSDRGYGYTF
cdr3_nt: TGCGCCAGCAGTTCGGACAGGGGCTATGGCTACACCTTC

j_call: TRBJ2-5
v_call: TRBV2
d_call: TRBD1
clone_size: .
cdr3_aa: CASTGTGRQETQYF
cdr3_nt: TGTGCCAGCACCGGGACAGGGCGCCAAGAGACCCAGTACTTC

j_call: TRBJ2-7
v_call: TRBV27
d_call: TRBD1
clone_size: .
cdr3_aa: CASAGQGSWLYEQYF
cdr3_nt: TGTGCCAGCGCCGGACAGGGATCTTGGCTCTACGAGCAGTACTTC

j_call: TRBJ1-6
v_call: TRBV28
d_call: TRBD1
clone_size: .
cdr3_aa: CASSSTGSYSPLHF
cdr3_nt: TGTGCCAGCAGTTCGACAGGGTCTTATTCACCCCTCCACTTT

j_call: TRBJ2-2
v_call: TRBV18
d_call: .
clone_size: .
cdr3_aa: CASSHFLPNTGELFF
cdr3_nt: TGTGCCAGCTCACACTTCCTACCTAACACCGGGGAGCTGTTTTTT

j_call: TRBJ2-1
v_call: TRBV25-1
d_call: TRBD1
clone_size: once
cdr3_aa: CASSDYRGQDEQFF
cdr3_nt: TGTGCCAGCAGTGACTACAGGGGGCAAGACGAGCAGTTCTTC

j_call: TRBJ1-1
v_call: TRBV6-5
d_call: .
clone_size: .
cdr3_aa: CASSFTKGGTEAFF
cdr3_nt: TGTGCCAGCAGTTTCACGAAAGGGGGCACTGAAGCTTTCTTT

j_call: TRBJ1-2
v_call: TRBV5-6
d_call: .
clone_size: .
cdr3_aa: CASSSKSLGYTF
cdr3_nt: TGTGCCAGCAGCTCTAAGAGTTTAGGCTACACCTTC

j_call: TRBJ2-2
v_call: TRBV7-3
d_call: .
clone_size: .
cdr3_aa: CASSLTLANTGELFF
cdr3_nt: TGTGCCAGCAGCTTAACGCTGGCTAACACCGGGGAGCTGTTTTTT

j_call: TRBJ1-1
v_call: TRBV5-6
d_call: TRBD1
clone_size: .
cdr3_aa: CASSRTGQGNAFF
cdr3_nt: TGTGCCAGCAGCCGAACCGGACAGGGAAACGCTTTCTTT

j_call: TRBJ2-7
v_call: TRBV4-1
d_call: .
clone_size: .
cdr3_aa: CASSQENREGEQYF
cdr3_nt: TGCGCCAGCAGCCAAGAAAACAGGGAGGGGGAGCAGTACTTC

j_call: TRBJ1-3
v_call: TRBV11-2
d_call: .
clone_size: .
cdr3_aa: CASSLSGAVRNTIYF
cdr3_nt: TGTGCCAGCAGCTTATCGGGAGCAGTAAGAAACACCATATATTTT

j_call: TRBJ1-1
v_call: TRBV19
d_call: TRBD1
clone_size: .
cdr3_aa: CASSPTGGTEAFF
cdr3_nt: TGTGCCAGTAGTCCTACAGGGGGGACTGAAGCTTTCTTT

j_call: TRBJ2-3
v_call: TRBV7-3
d_call: TRBD2
clone_size: .
cdr3_aa: CASSSLGLAKNTQYF
cdr3_nt: TGTGCCAGCAGCTCCCTCGGACTAGCCAAGAATACGCAGTATTTT

j_call: TRBJ1-5
v_call: TRBV7-9
d_call: TRBD1
clone_size: .
cdr3_aa: CASSLGGQGSQPQHF
cdr3_nt: TGTGCCAGCAGCTTGGGGGGACAGGGAAGTCAGCCCCAGCATTTT

j_call: TRBJ1-1
v_call: TRBV7-9
d_call: TRBD1
clone_size: .
cdr3_aa: CAIPQGARGEAFF
cdr3_nt: TGTGCCATCCCTCAGGGGGCGAGGGGTGAAGCTTTCTTT

j_call: TRBJ2-7
v_call: TRBV6-7
d_call: TRBD2
clone_size: .
cdr3_aa: CASSSRTSGWSSYEQYF
cdr3_nt: TGTGCCAGCAGTTCCCGGACTAGCGGGTGGAGCTCCTACGAGCAGTACTTC

j_call: TRBJ1-1
v_call: TRBV30
d_call: .
clone_size: once
cdr3_aa: CAWSTQAPNTEAFF
cdr3_nt: TGTGCCTGGAGTACCCAGGCTCCGAACACTGAAGCTTTCTTT

j_call: TRBJ1-5
v_call: TRBV5-8
d_call: .
clone_size: .
cdr3_aa: CASSFIRFNQPQHF
cdr3_nt: TGTGCCAGCAGCTTTATCAGGTTTAATCAGCCCCAGCATTTT

j_call: TRBJ1-5
v_call: TRBV19
d_call: .
clone_size: .
cdr3_aa: CASSPRGQNNQPQHF
cdr3_nt: TGTGCCAGTAGTCCCCGCGGACAGAACAATCAGCCCCAGCATTTT